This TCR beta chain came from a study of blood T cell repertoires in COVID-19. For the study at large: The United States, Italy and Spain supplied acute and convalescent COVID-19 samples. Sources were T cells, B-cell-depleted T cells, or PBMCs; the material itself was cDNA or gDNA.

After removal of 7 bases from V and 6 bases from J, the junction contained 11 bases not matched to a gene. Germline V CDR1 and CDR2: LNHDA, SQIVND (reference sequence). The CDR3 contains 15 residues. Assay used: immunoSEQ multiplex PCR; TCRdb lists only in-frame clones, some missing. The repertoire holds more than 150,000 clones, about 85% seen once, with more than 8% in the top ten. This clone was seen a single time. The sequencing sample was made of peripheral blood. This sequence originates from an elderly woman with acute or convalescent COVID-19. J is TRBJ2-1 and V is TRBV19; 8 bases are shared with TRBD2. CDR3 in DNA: TGTGCCAGTACGGTTGGGACTAGTCCGGGCAATGAGCAGTTCTTC. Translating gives CASTVGTSPGNEQFF.